The 12 T cell receptor beta chains below all came from one sample that was sequenced in a study of molecular identifiers for immune sequencing clone quantification. TCRdb passed the PCR reads through MiXCR, listing each CDR3 protein once. The sample has some 10,000 distinct CDR3 sequences; approximately 19% are singletons. Sample: naive CD8+ T cells from blood, with Jurkat cell RNA spiked in. As for subset: FACS-sorted CD8+CD4-CCR7+CD45RA+ naive T cells. Receptor source: a human donor in good health. Some libraries in this study had Jurkat cell RNA spiked in.

By share, this clonotype ranks as medium-sized (0.01 to 0.1%). The J gene is TRBJ2-7, the V gene TRBV28, with 7 bases identical to TRBD1. CDR3 length: 13 residues. Germline V gene data show CDR1 as MDHEN and CDR2 as SYDVKM. V lost 5 bases and J lost 2; bases outside the gene matches: 3. The CDR3, as DNA: TGTGCCAGCAGTCGGGACAGAGCCTACGAGCAGTACTTC. Its translation is CASSRDRAYEQYF.

Within the sample, this clonotype is medium-sized. V and J are TRBV25-1 and TRBJ1-1, with 8 bases matching TRBD1. There are 15 residues in the CDR3. Germline lookup yields CDR1 MGHDK and CDR2 SYGVNS. With 4 bases clipped from V and 0 bases from J, the junction kept 4 bases outside the gene matches. The CDR3 nucleotides read TGTGCCAGCAGTGTAGGGACAGGAATGAACACTGAAGCTTTCTTT. Residues: CASSVGTGMNTEAFF.

By share of the sample, this clonotype is medium-sized. The genes are TRBV11-2 and TRBJ2-5; D is possibly TRBD2 (6 bases). Trimming pared 5 bases from V and 2 bases from J, leaving 18 bases between. The CDR3 is made up of 16 amino acids. Germline V gene sequence: CDR1 SGHAT, CDR2 FQNNGV. CDR3 sequence reads: CASSPRRDLTQETQYF. The CDR3 bases are TGTGCCAGCAGCCCACGCCGGGACTTGACACAAGAGACCCAGTACTTC. The full variable domain, completed using reference TRBV11-2 and TRBJ2-5, is EAGVAQSPRYKIIEKRQSVAFWCNPISGHATLYWYQQILGQGPKLLIQFQNNGVVDDSQLPKDRFSAERLKGVDSTLKIQPAKLEDSAVYLCASSPRRDLTQETQYFGPGTRLLVL.

In its sample, this clonotype was seen many times. A junction boundary mismatches the germline segment, possibly from a read error. The chain employs TRBV19 and TRBJ1-6; weak D call: TRBD1 (6 bases). Germline values: CDR1 LNHDA, CDR2 SQIVND (reference sequence). The CDR3 spans 16 residues. The DNA of the CDR3 is TGTGCCAGTAGCCGCCCGAGGGACACCTATAATTCACCCTTCCACTTT. Its protein is CASSRPRDTYNSPFHF.

This clonotype was counted ten times or more. The V call is TRBV12-3 or TRBV12-4, the J call TRBJ2-7; TRBD2 agrees at 7 bases. The J segment lost 2 bases and the V segment lost 7 bases, leaving 5 bases of the junction unmatched. This CDR3 contains 13 residues. The CDR3 DNA reads as TGTGCCAGCAAGGCTAGCGGCCCCTACGAGCAGTACTTC. Translation: CASKASGPYEQYF.

In this sample, this clonotype turned up many times. This rearrangement joins TRBV7-9 to TRBJ1-1; 8 bases map to TRBD1. The V gene end was trimmed by 6 bases and the J gene end by 7 bases; junction bases not matched to a gene: 7. The CDR3 runs 13 residues. In germline, CDR1 is SEHNR, CDR2 FQNEAQ (reference sequence). The CDR3 region has the DNA TGTGCCAGCAGGGACAGGGTAACGGGTGAAGCTTTCTTT. Amino acid sequence: CASRDRVTGEAFF.

This chain uses TRBV6-2 or TRBV6-3 with TRBJ2-7, with 10 bases aligning to TRBD2. The V segment lost 2 bases and the J segment 3 bases; nucleotides outside the gene matches: 7. The germline V gene encodes CDR1 MNHEY and CDR2 SVGEGT. The CDR3 loop spans 16 amino acids. CDR3 in amino acids: CASSYAQREGVYEQYF. The CDR3 DNA reads TGTGCCAGCAGTTACGCCCAGCGGGAGGGAGTCTACGAGCAGTACTTC.

This clonotype appeared many times. The V and J genes are TRBV30 and TRBJ1-1; no reliable D call. The CDR3 loop spans 16 amino acids. V was trimmed by 7 bases and J by 1 base, leaving 22 bases between them. Germline V CDR1 and CDR2: GTSNPN, SVGIG (reference sequence). In DNA, the CDR3 is TGTGCCTCGACATGGGTTCGGCGGTCAGGGAACACTGAAGCTTTCTTT. Translated: CASTWVRRSGNTEAFF.

This clonotype was seen ten or more times. V gene TRBV19 combines with J gene TRBJ1-1; D may be TRBD1 (5 bases). The CDR3 consists of 16 residues. Trimming took 2 bases from V and 3 from J, leaving 16 bases between them. Germline values: CDR1 LNHDA, CDR2 SQIVND (reference sequence). The CDR3 sequence is CASSIPQGVGHTEAFF. Here the CDR3 DNA reads TGTGCCAGTAGTATACCCCAAGGGGTTGGGCACACTGAAGCTTTCTTT.

This clonotype was recorded at least ten times. The chain is built from TRBV6-5 and TRBJ2-5, with D perhaps matching TRBD1 or TRBD2 (5 bases each). The CDR3 totals 14 residues. Per the germline V gene, CDR1 is MNHEY and CDR2 is SVGAGI. V lost 2 bases, J lost 5 bases, and 12 bases lay in between. CDR3 in DNA: TGTGCCAGCAGTTACGGGGACGAGCTGGAGACCCAGTACTTC. This translates into CASSYGDELETQYF.

This clonotype is medium-sized (0.01 to 0.1%) by share. J is TRBJ1-5 and V is TRBV28; D is perhaps TRBD1 (6 bases). The V end lost 6 bases, the J end lost 0 bases, and 15 bases lay between the germline ends. CDR1 MDHEN and CDR2 SYDVKM come from the germline V gene. The CDR3 is made up of 16 amino acids. CDR3 coding DNA: TGTGCCAGCAGCGAATTAGCGGGGGCTAGCAATCAGCCCCAGCATTTT. Encoded protein: CASSELAGASNQPQHF. Together with reference TRBV28 and TRBJ1-5, the CDR3 gives the full variable domain: DVKVTQSSRYLVKRTGEKVFLECVQDMDHENMFWYRQDPGLGLRLIYFSYDVKMKEKGDIPEGYSVSREKKERFSLILESASTNQTSMYLCASSELAGASNQPQHFGDGTRLSIL.

This clonotype is classed as medium-sized. V usage is TRBV27 and J usage is TRBJ2-2; 12 nucleotides align to TRBD2. Germline values: CDR1 MNHEY, CDR2 SMNVEV (reference sequence). After removal of 0 bases from V and 0 bases from J, the junction contained 8 bases not matched to a gene. This CDR3 region has 20 residues. CDR3 residues: CASSLSIPSGGVTNTGELFF. The CDR3 DNA is TGTGCCAGCAGTTTATCGATTCCTAGCGGGGGGGTCACGAACACCGGGGAGCTGTTTTTT.